The rows below give T cell receptor beta chains drawn from one sample of a study of OX40 agonist ivuxolimab in advanced cancers. This table comes from immunoSEQ multiplex PCR, and its TCRdb copy is limited to in-frame clones, with some not included. The sample has about 68,000 clones, less than 95% seen once. The specimen was CD4+ or CD8+ T cells sorted from blood, collected in a trial of the OX40 agonist ivuxolimab. The receptors come from an adult with an advanced solid tumor such as melanoma, head and neck, liver or kidney cancer. Both conserved end residues are part of each CDR3. A D gene is named only where the DNA matches it firmly. Size is omitted from some rows. Given values are once, few, many or a class for expanded clones.

len	j_gene	v_gene	d_gene	abundance	CDR3nt	CDR3aa
14	TRBJ2-7	TRBV6-1	NA	NA	TGTGCCAGCAGTGAAGCGGACGGGGTCTACGAGCAGTACTTC	CASSEADGVYEQYF
14	TRBJ1-5	TRBV21-1	NA	few	TGTGCCAGCAGCAAAGGCCCAGGTCATCAGCCCCAGCATTTT	CASSKGPGHQPQHF
13	TRBJ2-5	TRBV30	NA	NA	TGTGCCTGGAGTCCCGACGGCCAAGAGACCCAGTACTTC	CAWSPDGQETQYF
14	TRBJ2-7	TRBV7-3	TRBD1	once	TGTGCCAGCAGCCGAGGATTGACAGGGGACGAGCAGTACTTC	CASSRGLTGDEQYF
14	TRBJ2-1	TRBV27	TRBD2	NA	TGTGCCAGCAGTTTGGTTAGGGGAGGGACTAGTATAATCTTC	CASSLVRGGTSIIF
15	TRBJ2-6	TRBV10-3	NA	once	TGTGCCATCAGTGGGGCAGACTCTGGGGCCAACGTCCTGACTTTC	CAISGADSGANVLTF
16	TRBJ2-6	TRBV7-6	TRBD1	NA	TGTGCCAGCAGCGCAACAGGGGGATCTGGGGCCAACGTCCTGACTTTC	CASSATGGSGANVLTF
16	TRBJ1-1	TRBV7-8	NA	NA	TGTGCCAGCAGCCCCTCCACGGGGGGAGGGGACACTGAAGCTTTCTTT	CASSPSTGGGDTEAFF
14	TRBJ2-3	TRBV11-3	NA	NA	TGTGCCAGCGGAACGGGATTTGCATCAGATACGCAGTATTTT	CASGTGFASDTQYF
16	TRBJ2-1	TRBV4-2	NA	NA	TGTGCCAGCAGCCAATCTACTGCAGAATCTTTCAATGAGCAGTTCTTC	CASSQSTAESFNEQFF
14	TRBJ1-5	TRBV19	NA	NA	TGTGCCAGTATTGGGGACACACTCAATCAGCCCCAGCATTTT	CASIGDTLNQPQHF
14	TRBJ2-5	TRBV18	NA	NA	TGTGCCAGCTCACCCGTGACAGGACGGGAGACCCAGTACTTC	CASSPVTGRETQYF
13	TRBJ2-3	TRBV13	NA	NA	TGTGCCAGCAGCTTACCCGGGATCGTTACGCAGTATTTT	CASSLPGIVTQYF
13	TRBJ1-4	TRBV30	NA	NA	TGTGCCTGGGGCAAGGGGGCTAATGAAAAACTGTTTTTT	CAWGKGANEKLFF
11	TRBJ2-7	TRBV5-6	NA	NA	TGTGCCAGCAGCTTCTCCTACGAGCAGTACTTC	CASSFSYEQYF
12	TRBJ2-2	TRBV7-3	NA	NA	TGTGCCAGCAGCTCCCCCCCCGGGGAGCTGTTTTTT	CASSSPPGELFF
15	TRBJ2-3	TRBV5-4	NA	NA	TGTGCCAGCAGCTCTGGAAGTGGGGCTGAAGATACGCAGTATTTT	CASSSGSGAEDTQYF
16	TRBJ2-3	TRBV30	NA	NA	TGTGCCTGGAGTGTAGGGGACCGAAGGAACACAGATACGCAGTATTTT	CAWSVGDRRNTDTQYF
14	TRBJ2-5	TRBV6-5	NA	NA	TGTGCCAGCAGTTATAGCAGTAGAGGAGAGACCCAGTACTTC	CASSYSSRGETQYF
14	TRBJ2-1	TRBV29-1	NA	NA	TGCAGCGTTGATGGGCAGGCGGGGGACAGTGAGCAGTTCTTC	CSVDGQAGDSEQFF
15	TRBJ2-5	TRBV11-2	NA	NA	TGTGCCAGCAGCCCTCAGGCTGCGGCCGAAGAGACCCAGTACTTC	CASSPQAAAEETQYF
13	TRBJ1-2	TRBV5-8	TRBD1	NA	TGTGCCAGCAGCGTGGGACAGGGCTATGGCTACACCTTC	CASSVGQGYGYTF
16	TRBJ2-3	TRBV7-8	TRBD2	NA	TGTGCCAGCAGCCCCCACCGAATAGCGGGGGCGTATACGCAGTATTTT	CASSPHRIAGAYTQYF
14	TRBJ1-2	TRBV19	TRBD1	NA	TGTGCCAGTATGAAGGGACAGGGGGCCGACGGCTACACCTTC	CASMKGQGADGYTF
13	TRBJ1-2	TRBV5-1	TRBD1	NA	TGCGCCAGCCGAGGGACAGGGAACTATGGCTACACCTTC	CASRGTGNYGYTF
14	TRBJ1-4	TRBV5-1	NA	NA	TGCGCCAGCAGCTGGCAGGGTGCGAATGAAAAACTGTTTTTT	CASSWQGANEKLFF
14	TRBJ2-5	TRBV11-2	TRBD1	NA	TGTGCCAGCAGCTCGGGACAGGGAGGAGAGACCCAGTACTTC	CASSSGQGGETQYF
13	TRBJ1-2	TRBV2	NA	NA	TGTGCCAGCTTCTCCGGACAGACCTATGGCTACACCTTC	CASFSGQTYGYTF
14	TRBJ2-7	TRBV4-2	NA	NA	TGTGCCAGCAGCCAGACAATACAGGGATACGAGCAGTACTTC	CASSQTIQGYEQYF
13	TRBJ2-7	TRBV6-5	TRBD2	NA	TGTGCCAGCAGCCTCCGGGGGGGTTACGAGCAGTACTTC	CASSLRGGYEQYF
16	TRBJ2-1	TRBV6-5	TRBD2	NA	TGTGCCAGCAGTTACGGGACTAGCGGGGGGGACAATGAGCAGTTCTTC	CASSYGTSGGDNEQFF
13	TRBJ2-5	TRBV9	NA	NA	TGTGCCAGCAGCGTAGCGGCACAAGAGACCCAGTACTTC	CASSVAAQETQYF
14	TRBJ1-4	TRBV11-2	TRBD1	NA	TGTGCCAGCAGCTTGGGACAGGGGCAGGAAAAACTGTTTTTT	CASSLGQGQEKLFF
16	TRBJ2-3	TRBV11-3	TRBD2	NA	TGTGCCAGCAGCTTAGGGGTAGCGGGTAGCACAGATACGCAGTATTTT	CASSLGVAGSTDTQYF